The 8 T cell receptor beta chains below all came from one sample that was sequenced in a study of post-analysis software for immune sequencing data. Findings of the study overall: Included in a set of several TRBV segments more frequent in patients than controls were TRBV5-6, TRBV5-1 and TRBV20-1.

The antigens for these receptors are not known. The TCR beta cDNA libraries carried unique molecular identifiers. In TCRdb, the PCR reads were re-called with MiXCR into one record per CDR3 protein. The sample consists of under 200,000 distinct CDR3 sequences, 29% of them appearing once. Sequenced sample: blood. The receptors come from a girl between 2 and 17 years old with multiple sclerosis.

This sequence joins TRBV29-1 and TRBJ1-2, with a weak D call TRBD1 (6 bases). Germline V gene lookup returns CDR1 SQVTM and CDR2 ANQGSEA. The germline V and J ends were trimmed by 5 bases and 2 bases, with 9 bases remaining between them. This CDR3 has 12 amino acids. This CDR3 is CSVPGANYGYTF. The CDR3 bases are TGCAGCGTTCCGGGGGCCAACTATGGCTACACCTTC.

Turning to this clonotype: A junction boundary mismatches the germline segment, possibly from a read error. In DNA form, the CDR3 reads TGTGCCGGCAGCGCTAGCGGGGACTCCTACAATGAGCAGTACTTC. Residues: CAGSASGDSYNEQYF. V gene TRBV9 combines with J gene TRBJ2-1, with 9 bases aligning to TRBD2. With the DNA end fitting TRBJ2-7 better, the J assignment may be wrong. CDR1 SGDLS and CDR2 YYNGEE come from the germline V gene. This CDR3 has 15 residues.

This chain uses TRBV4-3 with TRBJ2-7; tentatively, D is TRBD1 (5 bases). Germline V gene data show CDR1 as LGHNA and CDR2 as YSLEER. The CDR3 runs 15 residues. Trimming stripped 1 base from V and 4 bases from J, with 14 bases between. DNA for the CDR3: TGCGCCAGCAGCCAAGCGGAAGGACAAGTTTACGAGCAGTACTTC. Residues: CASSQAEGQVYEQYF.

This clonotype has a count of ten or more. CDR3 in amino acids: CATSRDGTDLSGANVLTF. The CDR3 region has the DNA TGTGCCACCAGCAGAGATGGGACAGACCTCTCTGGGGCCAACGTCCTGACTTTC. The V and J genes are TRBV15 and TRBJ2-6; TRBD1 agrees at 7 bases. Germline V gene data show CDR1 as LNHNV and CDR2 as YYDKDF (reference sequence). The CDR3 contains 18 residues. Trimming cost V 0 bases and J 0 bases; bases outside gene matches: 5.

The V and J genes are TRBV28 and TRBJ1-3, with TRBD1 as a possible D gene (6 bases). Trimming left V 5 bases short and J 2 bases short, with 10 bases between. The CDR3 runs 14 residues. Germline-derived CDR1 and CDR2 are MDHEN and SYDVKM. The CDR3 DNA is TGTGCCAGCAGTCCGCCAGGGGCTGGAAACACCATATATTTT. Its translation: CASSPPGAGNTIYF.

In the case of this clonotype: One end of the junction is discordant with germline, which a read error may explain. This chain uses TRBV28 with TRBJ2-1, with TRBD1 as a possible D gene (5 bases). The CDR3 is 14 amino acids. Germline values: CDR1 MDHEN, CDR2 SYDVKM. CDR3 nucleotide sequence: TGTGTCAGCAGCGTCAGGGTAGCTTACAATGAGCAGTTCTTC. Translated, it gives CVSSVRVAYNEQFF.

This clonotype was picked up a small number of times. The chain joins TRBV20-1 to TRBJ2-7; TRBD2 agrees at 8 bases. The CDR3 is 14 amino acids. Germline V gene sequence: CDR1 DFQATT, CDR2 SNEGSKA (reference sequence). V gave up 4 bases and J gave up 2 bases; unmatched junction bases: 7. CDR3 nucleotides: TGCAGTGCTACCATTGTAGCGGGAACCTACGAGCAGTACTTC. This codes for CSATIVAGTYEQYF.

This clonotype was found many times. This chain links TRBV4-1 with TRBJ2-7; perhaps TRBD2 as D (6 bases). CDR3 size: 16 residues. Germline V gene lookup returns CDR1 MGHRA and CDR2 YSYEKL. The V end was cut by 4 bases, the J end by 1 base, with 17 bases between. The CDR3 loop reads CASSRGDSGSSYEQYF. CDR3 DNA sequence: TGCGCCAGCAGCCGCGGGGACTCGGGGTCATCCTACGAGCAGTACTTC.